This T cell receptor beta chain appears in the sequencing data of a study of identical twins. Germline CDR1 reads SGHKS; CDR2 reads YYEKEE (reference sequence). CDR3 length: 13 residues. Between the trimmed V and J ends, which lost 1 base and 2 bases, there was a span of 4 bases. Using its own MiXCR run on the 5' RACE reads, TCRdb lists one record per CDR3 protein. The sample lists 700,000 or so distinct CDR3 sequences; 21% were seen once. The data also belong to a second study, concerning T cells expressing NK-cell markers. As that report states: The TCR beta repertoires were obtained from sorted CD3+CD56+NKG2C+, CD3+CD56+NKG2C- and CD3+CD56-NKG2C+ T cells. NKG2C+ dominant clonotype frequencies in five to seven donors were 1.0-7.0% of CD8+ T cells.

The clonotype was recovered from a woman between 18 and 30 years old in good health. The source material was PBMCs. J is TRBJ2-1 and V is TRBV5-5; D unclear. The CDR3 DNA reads TGTGCCAGCAGCTTGTGGACCTACAATGAGCAGTTCTTC. This codes for CASSLWTYNEQFF.